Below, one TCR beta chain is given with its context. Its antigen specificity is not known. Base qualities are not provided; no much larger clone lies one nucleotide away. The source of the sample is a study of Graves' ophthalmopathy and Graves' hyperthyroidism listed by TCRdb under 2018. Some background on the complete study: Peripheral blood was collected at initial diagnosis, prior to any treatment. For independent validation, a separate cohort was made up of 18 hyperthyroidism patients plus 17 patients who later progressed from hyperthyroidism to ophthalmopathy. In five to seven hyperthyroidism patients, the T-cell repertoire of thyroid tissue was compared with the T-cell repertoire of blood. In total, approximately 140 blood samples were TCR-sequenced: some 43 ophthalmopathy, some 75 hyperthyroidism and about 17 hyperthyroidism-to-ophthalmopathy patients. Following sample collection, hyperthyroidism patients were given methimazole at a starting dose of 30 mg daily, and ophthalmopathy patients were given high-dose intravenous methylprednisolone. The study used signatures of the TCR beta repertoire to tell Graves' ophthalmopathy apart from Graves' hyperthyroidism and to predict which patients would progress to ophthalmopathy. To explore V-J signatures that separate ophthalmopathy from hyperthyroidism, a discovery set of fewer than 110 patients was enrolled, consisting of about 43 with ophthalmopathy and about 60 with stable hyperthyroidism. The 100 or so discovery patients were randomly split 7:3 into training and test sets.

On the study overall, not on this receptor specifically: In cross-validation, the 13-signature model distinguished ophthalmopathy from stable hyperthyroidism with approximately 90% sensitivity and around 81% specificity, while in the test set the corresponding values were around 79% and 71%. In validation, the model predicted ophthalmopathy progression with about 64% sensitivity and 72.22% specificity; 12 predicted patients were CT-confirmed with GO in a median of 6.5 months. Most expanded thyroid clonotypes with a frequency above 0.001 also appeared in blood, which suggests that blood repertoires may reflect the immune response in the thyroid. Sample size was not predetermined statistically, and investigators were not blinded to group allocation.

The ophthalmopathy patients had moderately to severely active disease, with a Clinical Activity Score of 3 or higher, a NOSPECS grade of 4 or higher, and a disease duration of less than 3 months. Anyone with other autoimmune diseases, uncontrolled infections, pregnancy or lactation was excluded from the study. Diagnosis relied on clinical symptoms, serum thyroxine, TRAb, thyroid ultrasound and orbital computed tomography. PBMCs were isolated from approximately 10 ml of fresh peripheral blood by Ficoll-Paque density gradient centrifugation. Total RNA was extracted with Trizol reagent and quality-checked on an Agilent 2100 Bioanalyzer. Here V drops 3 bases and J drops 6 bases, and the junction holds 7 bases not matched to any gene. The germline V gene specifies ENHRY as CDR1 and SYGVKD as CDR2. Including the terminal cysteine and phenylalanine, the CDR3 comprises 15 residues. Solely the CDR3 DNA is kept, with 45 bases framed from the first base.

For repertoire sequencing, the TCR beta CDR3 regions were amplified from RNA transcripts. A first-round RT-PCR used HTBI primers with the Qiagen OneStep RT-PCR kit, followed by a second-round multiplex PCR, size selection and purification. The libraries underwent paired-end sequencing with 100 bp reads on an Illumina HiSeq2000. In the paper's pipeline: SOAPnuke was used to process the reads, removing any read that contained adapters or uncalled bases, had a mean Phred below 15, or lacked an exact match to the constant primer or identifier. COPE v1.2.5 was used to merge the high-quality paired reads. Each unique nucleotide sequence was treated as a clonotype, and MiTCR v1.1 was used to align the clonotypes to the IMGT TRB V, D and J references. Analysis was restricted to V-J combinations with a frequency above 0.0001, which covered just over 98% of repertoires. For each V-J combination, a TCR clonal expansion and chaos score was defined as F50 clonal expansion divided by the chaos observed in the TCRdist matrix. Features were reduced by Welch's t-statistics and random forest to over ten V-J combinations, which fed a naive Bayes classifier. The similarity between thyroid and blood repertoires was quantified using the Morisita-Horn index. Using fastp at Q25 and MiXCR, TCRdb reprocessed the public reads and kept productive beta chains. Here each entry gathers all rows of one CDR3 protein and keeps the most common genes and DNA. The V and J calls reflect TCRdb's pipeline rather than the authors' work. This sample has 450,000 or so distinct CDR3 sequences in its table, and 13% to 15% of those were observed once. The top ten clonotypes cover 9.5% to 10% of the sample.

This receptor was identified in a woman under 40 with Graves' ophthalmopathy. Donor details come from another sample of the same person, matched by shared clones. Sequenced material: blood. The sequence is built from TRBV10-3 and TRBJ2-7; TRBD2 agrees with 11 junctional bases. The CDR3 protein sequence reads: CAISERLAGSGEQYF. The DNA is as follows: TGTGCCATCAGTGAACGACTAGCGGGATCCGGCGAGCAGTACTTC.